This T cell receptor beta chain was observed in a study of shared clonotypes between healthy human individuals. Overall study: A donor's plate count was three for CD4 naive and three for CD4 memory; CD8 naive had two and CD8 memory one. Study-wide results and caveats: Represented genetic and exposure-history diversity was restricted by having few donors. Several donors showed sharing of approximately 5% of naive CD4 clonotypes.

Comments on this clone: Its specificity is not known.

The repertoire was sequenced with immunoSEQ multiplex PCR; TCRdb's copy has only in-frame clones and lacks some. This table holds roughly 1.4 million clones, approximately 98.5% found once. Trimming left V 5 bases short and J 0 bases short, with 8 bases between. This CDR3 has 13 amino acids. Nashville, Tennessee was home to all donors, each a Caucasian adult. The sequenced sample was naive CD4+ T cells sorted from blood. Specified subset: CD45RA+ positively selected. The TCR was taken from a man younger than 45 in good health. The chain is built from TRBV5-3 and TRBJ1-1, with D uncertain. TRBV5-3 is annotated as an ORF whose role is uncertain. As DNA, the CDR3 is TGTGCCAGAAGAGGGATCATGAACACTGAAGCTTTCTTT. It translates to CARRGIMNTEAFF.